This T cell receptor (beta chain) derives from a study of blood T cell repertoires in COVID-19. Study in general: Sources were T cells, B-cell-depleted T cells, or PBMCs; the material itself was cDNA or gDNA.

CDR1 and CDR2 from the germline V gene are SNHLY and FYNNEI. The V end was cut by 6 bases, the J end by 2 bases, with 13 bases between. The CDR3 runs to 14 residues. In the original workflow: For nucleated cells, counts were estimated from reference gene primer amplification. The repertoire was sequenced with immunoSEQ multiplex PCR; TCRdb's copy has only in-frame clones and lacks some. V, J and clone size reflect that table, while D and trimming were determined from the DNA. The sample holds fewer than 130,000 clones, about 85% seen once. The sample was peripheral blood. This TCR was sampled from a human donor in a cohort sampled during active COVID-19. The chain joins TRBV2 to TRBJ2-5, with D maybe TRBD1 (6 bases). The DNA for the CDR3 is TGTGCCAGCAGGGGAATGACAGGTCAAGAGACCCAGTACTTC. This sequence encodes CASRGMTGQETQYF.